These 17 T cell receptor beta chains were all obtained from the same sample, sequenced in a study of T cell responses to AZD1222 COVID-19 vaccine (dated by TCRdb to the early 2020s). The sample's time point label, decoded: baseline before first vaccination. Library preparation was by the immunoSEQ multiplex PCR assay. The immuneACCESS repertoire file appears here via TCRdb, limited to in-frame rearrangements. These files lack a portion of the clones; in checked studies, under half of the deficit traces to unresolved V genes, and the cause of the others is not known. This sample is represented by 120,000 or so clones; around 88% of them were singletons. The top ten hold approximately 5% of the sample. The sequencing here drew on peripheral blood, taken on day 0 of AZD1222 vaccination. These receptors were taken from an adult in good health.

V is TRBV18 and J is TRBJ1-1; 7 nucleotides match TRBD1. Losses at the gene ends were 2 bases for V and 8 bases for J; bases not matched to a gene: 8. The CDR3 sequence is 14 residues long. In germline, CDR1 is KGHSH, CDR2 LQKENI. This CDR3 reads CASSPEGAQAEAFF. In DNA, the CDR3 is TGTGCCAGCTCACCAGAGGGGGCGCAGGCCGAAGCTTTCTTT.

V gene TRBV4-2 combines with J gene TRBJ2-3, with TRBD2 as a possible D gene (6 bases). The V gene lost 0 bases and the J gene lost 4 bases, with 8 bases spanning the gap. Germline V gene lookup returns CDR1 LGHNA and CDR2 YNFKEQ. The length of the CDR3 is 14 residues. The DNA for the CDR3 is TGTGCCAGCAGCCAAGAACTAGCCCCAGATACGCAGTATTTT. Encoded protein: CASSQELAPDTQYF.

V and J are TRBV5-5 and TRBJ1-1, with D unresolved. The CDR3 runs 13 residues. Germline-derived CDR1 and CDR2 are SGHKS and YYEKEE (reference sequence). Trimming removed 4 bases at V and 0 bases at J, with 7 bases between. This CDR3 is CASSPYMNTEAFF. CDR3 nucleotide sequence: TGTGCCAGCAGCCCCTATATGAACACTGAAGCTTTCTTT.

The chain couples TRBV4-2 to TRBJ2-1, with 9 bases lining up with TRBD2. Looked up from germline, CDR1 is LGHNA and CDR2 is YNFKEQ. J lost 4 bases, V lost 1 base, and 11 bases had no gene match. The CDR3 has 18 amino acids. The CDR3 DNA is TGTGCCAGCAGCCAAGCCATGGCGGGGGGGCCATTGTACAATGAGCAGTTCTTC. This translates into CASSQAMAGGPLYNEQFF.

The genes are TRBV13 and TRBJ1-1; TRBD1 matches 7 bases. Trimming took 5 bases from V and 5 from J; bases not matched to a gene: 5. Germline CDR1 is PRHDT and CDR2 is FYEKMQ (reference sequence). The length of the CDR3 is 13 residues. CDR3: CASSLNRGTEAFF. For the CDR3, the DNA is TGTGCCAGCAGCCTCAACAGGGGAACTGAAGCTTTCTTT.

This clone showed up just once. The chain uses TRBV29-1 and TRBJ1-1; the D is unclear. With 0 bases removed from V and 1 base from J, the gap between germline ends came to 12 bases. The length of the CDR3 is 15 residues. Germline V lookup: CDR1 SQVTM, CDR2 ANQGSEA. The CDR3 here is CSVEDRGRWNTEAFF. CDR3 nucleotides: TGCAGCGTTGAAGATCGTGGCAGGTGGAACACTGAAGCTTTCTTT.

This clone was observed a single time. The rearrangement links TRBV10-3 to TRBJ1-1; D perhaps matches TRBD1 (6 bases). CDR1 and CDR2 (germline): ENHRY, SYGVKD. V gave up 0 bases and J gave up 4 bases, with 12 bases separating them. The CDR3 is 15 residues long. DNA for the CDR3: TGTGCCATCAGTGAGTCGGGGGCGCTGGGCACTGAAGCTTTCTTT. Amino acid sequence: CAISESGALGTEAFF.

The rearrangement links TRBV4-2 to TRBJ1-6; D call uncertain. CDR1 LGHNA and CDR2 YNFKEQ come from the germline V gene. The V end lost 7 bases, the J end lost 4 bases, and 11 bases lay between the germline ends. CDR3 length: 14 residues. The CDR3 DNA follows: TGTGCCAGCAAGGCCGGCCAATATAATTCACCCCTCCACTTT. Residues: CASKAGQYNSPLHF.

This chain links TRBV24-1 with TRBJ1-5, with D maybe TRBD1 (5 bases). V was clipped by 2 bases and J by 0 bases, with 13 bases between them. The CDR3 length is 17 residues. Germline V gives CDR1 KGHDR, CDR2 SFDVKD. CDR3 in amino acids: CATSDSRDSDSNQPQHF. The CDR3 DNA reads TGTGCCACCAGTGATTCCCGGGACTCAGATAGCAATCAGCCCCAGCATTTT.

The CDR3 loop is CASSEGDRDYSGANVLTF. CDR3 bases: TGTGCCAGCAGTGAGGGCGACAGGGACTACTCTGGGGCCAACGTCCTGACTTTC. This chain uses TRBV6-2 or TRBV6-3 with TRBJ2-6, with D perhaps assigned TRBD1 or TRBD2 (7 bases each). The CDR3 has 18 residues. Germline CDR1 is MNHEY and CDR2 is SVGEGT. The V gene lost 5 bases and the J gene lost 0 bases, with 17 bases spanning the gap.

This clone appeared once. The rearrangement links TRBV4-1 to TRBJ2-1; TRBD1 matches 10 bases. The CDR3 length is 19 residues. With 6 bases clipped from V and 1 base from J, the junction kept 15 bases outside the gene matches. Germline V gene lookup returns CDR1 MGHRA and CDR2 YSYEKL. CDR3 DNA sequence: TGCGCCAGCAGTAACGGACAGGGGGTTATGGGGGGATCCTACAATGAGCAGTTCTTC. It encodes CASSNGQGVMGGSYNEQFF.

V gene TRBV2 combines with J gene TRBJ1-3, with 9 bases fitting TRBD1. The CDR3 has 15 amino acids. V was clipped by 5 bases and J by 0 bases; unmatched bases: 2. CDR1 SNHLY and CDR2 FYNNEI come from the germline V gene. The CDR3 nucleotides read TGTGCCAGCAGTAGGACAGGGGACTCTGGAAACACCATATATTTT. Its translation is CASSRTGDSGNTIYF.

The chain uses TRBV2 and TRBJ1-5; 7 nucleotides agree with TRBD1. The junction had 9 bases not matched to a gene; V was cut back by 3 bases and J by 4 bases. The CDR3 covers 16 residues. The germline gives CDR1 SNHLY, CDR2 FYNNEI. The CDR3, as DNA: TGTGCCAGCAGTGATCCTGGGACAGCGGCTAATCAGCCCCAGCATTTT. Encoded protein: CASSDPGTAANQPQHF.

V and J are TRBV28 and TRBJ2-2, with D possibly matching TRBD2 (5 bases). This CDR3 spans 16 amino acids. Trimming stripped 5 bases from V and 3 bases from J, with 16 bases between. Germline CDR1 reads MDHEN; CDR2 reads SYDVKM. As DNA, the CDR3 is TGTGCCAGCAGTCCGCCCGGGAAAGTTTACACCGGGGAGCTGTTTTTT. Translating gives CASSPPGKVYTGELFF.

V usage is TRBV16 and J usage is TRBJ1-2; D might be TRBD1 (6 bases). Trimming shortened V by 0 bases and J by 6 bases, and 11 bases separated the two germline ends. The V gene's germline CDR1 is KGHSY and CDR2 FQNENV. The CDR3 runs 14 residues. In DNA, the CDR3 is TGTGCCAGCAGCCAATCGGCACAGGGCCATGGCTACACCTTC. Protein sequence: CASSQSAQGHGYTF.

The CDR3 loop reads CASVGRPRGQGGTGELFF. The CDR3 DNA is TGTGCCAGCGTCGGTCGTCCGCGAGGACAGGGAGGCACCGGGGAGCTGTTTTTT. This chain links TRBV7-9 with TRBJ2-2, with 8 nucleotides matching TRBD1. The trim removed 8 bases at V and 4 bases at J, leaving 18 bases unmatched. The CDR3 length is 18 residues. Germline CDR1 reads SEHNR; CDR2 reads FQNEAQ (reference sequence).

This clone has a single count. This chain connects TRBV10-2 to TRBJ1-5, with D possibly TRBD1 on 6 matching bases. Germline lookup yields CDR1 WSHSY and CDR2 SAAADI. This CDR3 contains 14 residues. V lost 3 bases, J lost 4 bases, and 10 bases lay in between. CDR3 region: CASSDRDKNQPQHF. DNA for the CDR3: TGCGCCAGCAGTGATAGGGACAAAAATCAGCCCCAGCATTTT.